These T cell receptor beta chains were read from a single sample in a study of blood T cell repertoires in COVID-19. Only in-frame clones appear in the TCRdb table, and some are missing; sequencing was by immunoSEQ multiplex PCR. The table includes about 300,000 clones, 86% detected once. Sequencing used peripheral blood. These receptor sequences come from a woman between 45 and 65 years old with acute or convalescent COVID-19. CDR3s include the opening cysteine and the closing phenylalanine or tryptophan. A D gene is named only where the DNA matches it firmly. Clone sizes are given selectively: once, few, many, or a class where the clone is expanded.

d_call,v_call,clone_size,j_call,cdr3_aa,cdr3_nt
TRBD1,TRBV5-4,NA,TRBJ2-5,CASSLAYGTGNQETQYF,TGTGCCAGCAGCTTGGCCTACGGGACAGGTAACCAAGAGACCCAGTACTTC
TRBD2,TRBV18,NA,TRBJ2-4,CASSPREGGFGNIQYF,TGTGCCAGCTCACCCAGGGAGGGAGGATTCGGAAACATTCAGTACTTC
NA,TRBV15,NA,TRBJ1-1,CATSRDRGMNTEAFF,TGTGCCACCAGCAGAGATAGGGGAATGAACACTGAAGCTTTCTTT
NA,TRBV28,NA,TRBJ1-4,CASRHQGGSEKLFF,TGTGCCAGCCGTCACCAGGGAGGTAGTGAAAAACTGTTTTTT
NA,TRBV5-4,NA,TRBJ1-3,CASSLGQFSGNTIYF,TGTGCCAGCAGCTTGGGACAGTTCTCTGGAAACACCATATATTTT
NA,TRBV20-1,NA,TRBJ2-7,CSASDPPNRAYEQYF,TGCAGTGCTAGTGATCCTCCGAACAGGGCTTACGAGCAGTACTTC
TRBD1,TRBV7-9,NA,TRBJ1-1,CASSLDQGTGRAFF,TGTGCCAGCAGCTTAGATCAGGGGACAGGCCGAGCTTTCTTT
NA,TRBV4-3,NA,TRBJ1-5,CASSQEYREQPQHF,TGCGCCAGCAGCCAAGAGTACAGGGAACAGCCCCAGCATTTT
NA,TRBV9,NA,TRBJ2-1,CASSVKAESSYNEQFF,TGTGCCAGCAGCGTAAAAGCGGAGAGCTCCTACAATGAGCAGTTCTTC
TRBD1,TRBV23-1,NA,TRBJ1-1,CASSQSRTGGRTEAFF,TGCGCCAGCAGTCAATCGAGGACAGGAGGTCGGACTGAAGCTTTCTTT
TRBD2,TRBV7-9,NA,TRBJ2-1,CASSLGLGLFF,TGTGCCAGCAGCCTCGGACTAGGCCTGTTCTTC
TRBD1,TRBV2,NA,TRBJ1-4,CASTNHRGGFEKLFF,TGTGCCAGCACCAACCACAGGGGCGGTTTTGAAAAACTGTTTTTT
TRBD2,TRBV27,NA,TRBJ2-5,CASSLRTSGRRGETQYF,TGTGCCAGCAGTCTCCGGACTAGCGGGAGAAGGGGAGAGACCCAGTACTTC
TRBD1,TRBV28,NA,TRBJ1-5,CASSLFRTGKPQHF,TGTGCCAGCAGTTTATTCCGGACAGGCAAGCCCCAGCATTTT
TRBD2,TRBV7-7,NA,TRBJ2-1,CASSLAGGGEQFF,TGTGCTAGCAGCTTAGCGGGCGGGGGAGAGCAGTTCTTC
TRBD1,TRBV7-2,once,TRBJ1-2,CASSKGQETNYGYTF,TGTGCCAGCAGCAAGGGACAGGAGACTAACTATGGCTACACCTTC
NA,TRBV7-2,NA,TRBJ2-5,CASSTSASLETQYF,TGTGCCAGCAGCACAAGCGCCAGTTTGGAGACCCAGTACTTC
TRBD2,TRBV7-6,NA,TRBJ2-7,CASSPAGASSYEQYF,TGTGCCAGCAGCCCAGCGGGAGCGAGCTCCTACGAGCAGTACTTC
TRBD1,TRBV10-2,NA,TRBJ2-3,CASSGRGRTDTQYF,TGCGCCAGCAGTGGCAGGGGGCGGACAGATACGCAGTATTTT
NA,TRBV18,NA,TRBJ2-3,CASSRDIGTDTQYF,TGTGCCAGCTCCCGGGACATAGGCACAGATACGCAGTATTTT
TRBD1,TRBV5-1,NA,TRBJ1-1,CASSLVQGAGTEAFF,TGCGCCAGCAGCTTGGTCCAGGGGGCGGGCACTGAAGCTTTCTTT
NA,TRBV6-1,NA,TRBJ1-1,CASSEVWETSAFF,TGTGCCAGCAGTGAAGTATGGGAGACCTCCGCTTTCTTT
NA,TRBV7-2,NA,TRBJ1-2,CASSLMTDGYTF,TGTGCCAGCAGCTTAATGACAGATGGCTACACCTTC
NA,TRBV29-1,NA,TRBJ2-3,CSVRGGSSTDTQYF,TGCAGCGTTAGGGGCGGTTCTAGCACAGATACGCAGTATTTT
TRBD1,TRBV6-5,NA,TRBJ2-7,CASRRQGAGEQYF,TGTGCCAGCAGGAGGCAGGGGGCAGGCGAGCAGTACTTC
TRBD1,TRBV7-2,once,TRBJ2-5,CASSFGQGGLETQYF,TGTGCCAGCAGCTTCGGACAGGGAGGTTTGGAGACCCAGTACTTC
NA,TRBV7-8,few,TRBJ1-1,CASSLVQGGAEAFF,TGTGCCAGCAGCTTAGTACAGGGTGGGGCTGAAGCTTTCTTT
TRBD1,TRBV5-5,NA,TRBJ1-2,CASRDRAGSYGYTF,TGTGCCAGCAGGGACAGGGCGGGGTCCTATGGCTACACCTTC
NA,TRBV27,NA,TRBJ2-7,CASRTSLGEQYF,TGTGCCAGCAGGACTAGTTTGGGCGAGCAGTACTTC
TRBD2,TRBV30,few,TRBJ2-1,CAWSPGRAGGDNEQFF,TGTGCCTGGAGCCCTGGTAGAGCGGGAGGTGACAATGAGCAGTTCTTC
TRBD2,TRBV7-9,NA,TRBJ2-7,CASSSKTSGRVEQYF,TGTGCCAGCAGCTCTAAGACTAGCGGGAGGGTTGAGCAGTACTTC
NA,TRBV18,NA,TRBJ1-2,CASSPGGANYGYTF,TGTGCCAGCTCACCGGGGGGAGCTAACTATGGCTACACCTTC
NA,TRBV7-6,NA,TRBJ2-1,CASSLGLSPHEQFF,TGTGCCAGCAGCTTAGGACTATCCCCGCATGAGCAGTTCTTC
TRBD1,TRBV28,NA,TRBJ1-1,CASRNPGTENTEAFF,TGTGCCAGCAGAAACCCCGGGACAGAGAACACTGAAGCTTTCTTT
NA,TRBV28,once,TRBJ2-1,CASSWGADYNEQFF,TGTGCCAGCAGTTGGGGAGCGGATTACAATGAGCAGTTCTTC
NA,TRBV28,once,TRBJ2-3,CASSSQGRGSDTQYF,TGTGCCAGCAGTTCCCAAGGCAGGGGATCAGATACGCAGTATTTT
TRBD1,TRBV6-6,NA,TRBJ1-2,CASSYGQAQYGYTF,TGTGCCAGCAGTTACGGACAGGCCCAGTATGGCTACACCTTC
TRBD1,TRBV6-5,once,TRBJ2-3,CASSRDRSSTDTQYF,TGTGCCAGCAGTAGGGACAGGAGCAGCACAGATACGCAGTATTTT
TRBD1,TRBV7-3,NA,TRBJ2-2,CASSLYRGRRSTGELFF,TGTGCCAGCAGCCTGTACAGGGGGCGAAGGAGCACCGGGGAGCTGTTTTTT
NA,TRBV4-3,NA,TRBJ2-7,CASSQSTATYEQYF,TGCGCCAGCAGCCAATCGACAGCTACCTACGAGCAGTACTTC
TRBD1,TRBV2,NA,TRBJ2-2,CASKGQVNTGELFF,TGTGCCAGCAAGGGACAGGTTAACACCGGGGAGCTGTTTTTT
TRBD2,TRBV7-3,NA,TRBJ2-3,CASSPNLAATDTQYF,TGTGCCAGCAGCCCCAACCTAGCGGCCACAGATACGCAGTATTTT
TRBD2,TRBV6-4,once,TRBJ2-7,CASTRIAGATYEQYF,TGTGCCAGCACCAGAATAGCGGGAGCCACCTACGAGCAGTACTTC
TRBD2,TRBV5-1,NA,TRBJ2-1,CASSMTSGAGNEQFF,TGCGCCAGCAGCATGACTAGCGGGGCGGGAAATGAGCAGTTCTTC
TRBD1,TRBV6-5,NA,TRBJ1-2,CASSRTRGNGYTF,TGTGCCAGCAGTCGGACCAGGGGGAATGGCTACACCTTC
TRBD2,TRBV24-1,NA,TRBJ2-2,CATSAPSGRFNTGELFF,TGTGCCACCAGTGCTCCTAGCGGGAGATTCAACACCGGGGAGCTGTTTTTT
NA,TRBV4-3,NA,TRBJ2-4,CASSQEWGGRAKNIQYF,TGCGCCAGCAGCCAAGAGTGGGGCGGTAGGGCCAAAAACATTCAGTACTTC
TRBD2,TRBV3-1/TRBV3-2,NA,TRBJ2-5,CASSQASGSETQYF,TGTGCCAGCAGCCAAGCTAGCGGGAGCGAGACCCAGTACTTC
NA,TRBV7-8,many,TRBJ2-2,CASSQSWLAGAGELFF,TGTGCCAGCAGCCAGAGTTGGTTGGCCGGGGCCGGGGAGCTGTTTTTT
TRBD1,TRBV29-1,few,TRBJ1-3,CSVETLDRDRSSGNTIYF,TGCAGCGTTGAGACCTTAGACCGGGACAGGAGCTCTGGAAACACCATATATTTT
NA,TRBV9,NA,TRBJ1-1,CASSVGRGANTEAFF,TGTGCCAGCAGCGTAGGCCGGGGGGCGAACACTGAAGCTTTCTTT
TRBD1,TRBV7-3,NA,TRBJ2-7,CASSSYRGSNEQYF,TGTGCCAGCAGCTCCTACAGGGGGTCGAACGAGCAGTACTTC
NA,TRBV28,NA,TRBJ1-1,CASSSGPEPMNTEAFF,TGTGCCAGCAGTTCTGGTCCCGAACCTATGAACACTGAAGCTTTCTTT
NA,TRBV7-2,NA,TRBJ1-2,CASSLDRVYGYTF,TGTGCCAGCAGCTTAGACAGGGTCTATGGCTACACCTTC
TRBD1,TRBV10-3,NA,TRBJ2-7,CAIRDRNHEQYF,TGTGCCATCAGGGACAGGAACCACGAGCAGTACTTC
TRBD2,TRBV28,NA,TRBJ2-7,CASSFWSLAEFYEQYF,TGTGCCAGCAGTTTTTGGTCCCTAGCGGAATTCTACGAGCAGTACTTC
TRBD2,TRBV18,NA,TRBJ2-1,CASSPPRLAGGGEQFF,TGTGCCAGCTCACCACCGCGTCTAGCGGGAGGCGGTGAGCAGTTCTTC